The present TCR beta chain was sequenced within a study of spatial heterogeneity in lung cancer. Study results and limitations: Circulating ubiquitous expanded tumor TCRs were observed more frequently at resection than at follow-up.

TCRdb itself ran the 5' RACE reads through MiXCR, one entry per CDR3 protein. This table holds tens of thousands of distinct CDR3 sequences, over 5.5% found once. Trimming took off 2 bases at V and 1 base at J, with 15 bases between the two ends. The CDR3 totals 16 residues. The germline V gene encodes CDR1 SGHKS and CDR2 YYEKEE (reference sequence). The time point was: sample taken at primary tumor resection. Whole RNA from tumor, nontumor lung or frozen PBMC was sequenced unsorted. This clonotype was observed a handful of times. The antigen remains unidentified. The genes are TRBV5-5 and TRBJ2-5; D possibly uses TRBD1 or TRBD2 (5 bases each). This TCR derives from a female donor with early-stage non-small cell lung cancer. The source was PBMCs, collected at surgery. The CDR3 DNA follows: TGTGCCAGCAGCTTCGGGACGTCTAATGTCCAAGAGACCCAGTACTTC. Residues: CASSFGTSNVQETQYF.